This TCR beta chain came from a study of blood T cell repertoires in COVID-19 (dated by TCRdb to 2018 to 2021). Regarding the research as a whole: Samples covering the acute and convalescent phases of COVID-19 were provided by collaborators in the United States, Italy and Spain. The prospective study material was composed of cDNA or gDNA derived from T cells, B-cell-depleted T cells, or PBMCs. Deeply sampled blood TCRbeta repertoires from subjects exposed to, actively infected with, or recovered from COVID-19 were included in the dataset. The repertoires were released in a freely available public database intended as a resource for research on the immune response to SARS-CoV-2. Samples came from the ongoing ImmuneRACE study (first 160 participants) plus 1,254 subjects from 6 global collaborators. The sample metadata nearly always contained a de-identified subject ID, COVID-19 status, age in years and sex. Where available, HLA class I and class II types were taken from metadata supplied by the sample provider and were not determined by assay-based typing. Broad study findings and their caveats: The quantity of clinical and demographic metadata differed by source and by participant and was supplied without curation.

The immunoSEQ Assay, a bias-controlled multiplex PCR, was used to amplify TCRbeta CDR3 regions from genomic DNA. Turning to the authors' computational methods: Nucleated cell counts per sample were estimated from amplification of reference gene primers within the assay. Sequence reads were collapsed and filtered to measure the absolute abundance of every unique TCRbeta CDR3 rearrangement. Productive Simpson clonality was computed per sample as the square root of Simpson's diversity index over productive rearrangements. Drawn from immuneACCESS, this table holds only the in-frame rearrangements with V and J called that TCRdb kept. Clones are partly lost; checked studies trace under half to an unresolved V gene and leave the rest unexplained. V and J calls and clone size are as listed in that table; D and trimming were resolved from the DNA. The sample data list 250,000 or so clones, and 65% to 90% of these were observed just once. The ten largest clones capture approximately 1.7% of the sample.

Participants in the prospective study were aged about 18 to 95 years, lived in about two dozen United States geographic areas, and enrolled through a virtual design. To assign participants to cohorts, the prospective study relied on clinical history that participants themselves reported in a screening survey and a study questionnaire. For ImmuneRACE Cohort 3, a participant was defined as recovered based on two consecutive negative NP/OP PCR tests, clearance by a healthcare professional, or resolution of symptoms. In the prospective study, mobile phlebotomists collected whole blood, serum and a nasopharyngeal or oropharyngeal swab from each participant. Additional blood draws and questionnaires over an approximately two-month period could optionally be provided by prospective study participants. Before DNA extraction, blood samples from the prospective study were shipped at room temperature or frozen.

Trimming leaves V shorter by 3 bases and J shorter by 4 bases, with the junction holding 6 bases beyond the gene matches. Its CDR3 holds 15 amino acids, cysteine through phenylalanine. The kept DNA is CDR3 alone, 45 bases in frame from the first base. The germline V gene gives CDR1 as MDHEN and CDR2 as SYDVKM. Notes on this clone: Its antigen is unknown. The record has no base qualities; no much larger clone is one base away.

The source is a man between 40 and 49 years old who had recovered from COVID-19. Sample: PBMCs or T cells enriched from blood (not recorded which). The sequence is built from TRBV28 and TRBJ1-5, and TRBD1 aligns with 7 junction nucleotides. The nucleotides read TGTGCCAGCAGTTTCTTAGGACAGGAGAATCAGCCCCAGCATTTT. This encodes CASSFLGQENQPQHF.